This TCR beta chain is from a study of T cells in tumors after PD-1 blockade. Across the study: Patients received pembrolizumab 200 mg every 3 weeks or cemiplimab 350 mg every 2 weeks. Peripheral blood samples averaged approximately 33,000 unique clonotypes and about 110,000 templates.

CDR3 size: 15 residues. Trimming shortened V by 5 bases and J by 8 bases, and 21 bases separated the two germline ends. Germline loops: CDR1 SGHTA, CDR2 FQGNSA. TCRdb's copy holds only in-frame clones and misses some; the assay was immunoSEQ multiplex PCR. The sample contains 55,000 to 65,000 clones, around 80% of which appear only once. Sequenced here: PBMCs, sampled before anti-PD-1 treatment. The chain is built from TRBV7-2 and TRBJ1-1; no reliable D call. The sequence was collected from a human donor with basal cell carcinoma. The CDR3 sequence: CASSPQRVGDPEAFF. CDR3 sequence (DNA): TGTGCCAGCAGCCCCCAGAGGGTCGGGGATCCCGAAGCTTTCTTT.